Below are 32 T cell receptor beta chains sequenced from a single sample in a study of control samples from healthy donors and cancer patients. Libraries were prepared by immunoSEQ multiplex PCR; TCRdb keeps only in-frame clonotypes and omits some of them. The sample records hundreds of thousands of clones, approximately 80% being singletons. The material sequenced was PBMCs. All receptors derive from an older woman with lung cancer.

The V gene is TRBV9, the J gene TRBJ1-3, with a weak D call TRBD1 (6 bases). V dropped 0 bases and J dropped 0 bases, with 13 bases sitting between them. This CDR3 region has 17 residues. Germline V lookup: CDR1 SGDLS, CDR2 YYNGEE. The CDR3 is CASSVESGAFSGNTIYF. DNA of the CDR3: TGTGCCAGCAGCGTAGAGTCGGGGGCCTTCTCTGGAAACACCATATATTTT.

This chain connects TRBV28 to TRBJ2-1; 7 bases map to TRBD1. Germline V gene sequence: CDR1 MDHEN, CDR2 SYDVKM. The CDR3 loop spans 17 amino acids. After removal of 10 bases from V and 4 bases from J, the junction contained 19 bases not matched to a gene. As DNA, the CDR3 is TGTGCCACCATTAATTCCGGGACAGACTATGGTTACAATGAGCAGTTCTTC. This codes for CATINSGTDYGYNEQFF.

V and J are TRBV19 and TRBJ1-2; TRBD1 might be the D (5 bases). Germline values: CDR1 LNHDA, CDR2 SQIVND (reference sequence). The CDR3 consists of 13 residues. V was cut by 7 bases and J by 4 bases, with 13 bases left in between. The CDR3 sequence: CASTREGSYGYTF. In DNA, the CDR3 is TGTGCCAGTACGCGTGAGGGGAGCTATGGCTACACCTTC. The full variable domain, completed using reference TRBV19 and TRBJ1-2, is DGGITQSPKYLFRKEGQNVTLSCEQNLNHDAMYWYRQDPGQGLRLIYYSQIVNDFQKGDIAEGYSVSREKKESFPLTVTSAQKNPTAFYLCASTREGSYGYTFGSGTRLTVV.

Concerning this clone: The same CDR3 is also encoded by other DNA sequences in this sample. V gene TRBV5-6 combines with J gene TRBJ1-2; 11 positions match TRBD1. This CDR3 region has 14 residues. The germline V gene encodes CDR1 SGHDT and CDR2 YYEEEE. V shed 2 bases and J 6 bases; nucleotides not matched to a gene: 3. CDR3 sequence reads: CASSFGQGAHGYTF. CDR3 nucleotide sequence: TGTGCCAGCAGCTTTGGACAGGGGGCCCATGGCTACACCTTC.

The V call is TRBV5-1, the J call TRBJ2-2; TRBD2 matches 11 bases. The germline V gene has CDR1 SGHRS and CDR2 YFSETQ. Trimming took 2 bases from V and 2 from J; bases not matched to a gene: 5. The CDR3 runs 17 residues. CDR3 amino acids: CASSFLAGGKNTGELFF. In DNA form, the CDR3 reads TGCGCCAGCAGCTTTCTAGCGGGGGGCAAAAACACCGGGGAGCTGTTTTTT. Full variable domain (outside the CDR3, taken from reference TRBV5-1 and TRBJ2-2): KAGVTQTPRYLIKTRGQQVTLSCSPISGHRSVSWYQQTPGQGLQFLFEYFSETQRNKGNFPGRFSGRQFSNSRSEMNVSTLELGDSALYLCASSFLAGGKNTGELFFGEGSRLTVL.

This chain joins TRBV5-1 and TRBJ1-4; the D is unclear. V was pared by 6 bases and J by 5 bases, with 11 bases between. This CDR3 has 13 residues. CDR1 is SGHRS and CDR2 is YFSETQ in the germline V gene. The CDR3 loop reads CASTPFGNEKLFF. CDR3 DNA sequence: TGCGCCAGCACGCCCTTCGGGAATGAAAAACTGTTTTTT.

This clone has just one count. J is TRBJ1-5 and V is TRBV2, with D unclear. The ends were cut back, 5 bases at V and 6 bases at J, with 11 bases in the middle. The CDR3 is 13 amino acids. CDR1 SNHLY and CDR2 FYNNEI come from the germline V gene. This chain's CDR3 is CASSPPGRQPQHF. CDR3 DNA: TGTGCCAGCAGTCCCCCGGGTCGTCAGCCCCAGCATTTT.

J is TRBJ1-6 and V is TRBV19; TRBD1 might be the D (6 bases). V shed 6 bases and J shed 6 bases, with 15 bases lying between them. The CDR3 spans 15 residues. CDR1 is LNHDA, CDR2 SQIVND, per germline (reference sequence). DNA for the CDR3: TGTGCCAGTAGCCCCGGTTTAGGGGGTAATTCACCCCTCCACTTT. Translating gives CASSPGLGGNSPLHF.

The CDR3 protein is CASSYRGGLREQYF. In nucleotides, the CDR3 is TGTGCCAGCAGTTATAGGGGGGGGCTGAGAGAGCAGTACTTC. The rearrangement joins TRBV6-2 or TRBV6-3 to TRBJ2-7, with a weak D call TRBD2 (7 bases). The V end lost 3 bases, the J end lost 7 bases, and 16 bases lay between the germline ends. From germline, CDR1 is MNHEY and CDR2 SVGEGT. This CDR3 is 14 amino acids long.

This CDR3 reads CASSLGRQYQETQYF. CDR3 coding DNA: TGTGCCAGCAGCTTAGGTAGACAGTACCAAGAGACCCAGTACTTC. V and J are TRBV11-2 and TRBJ2-5, with D tentatively TRBD1 (5 bases). This CDR3 has 15 residues. Germline V CDR1 and CDR2: SGHAT, FQNNGV. Trimming took 1 base from V and 0 from J, leaving 9 bases between them.

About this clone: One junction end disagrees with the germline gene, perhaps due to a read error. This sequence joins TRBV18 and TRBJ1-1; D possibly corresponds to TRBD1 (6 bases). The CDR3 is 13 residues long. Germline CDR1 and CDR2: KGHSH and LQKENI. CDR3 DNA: TGTGCCGGCTCACTACAGGGGAACACTGAAGCTTTCTTT. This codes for CAGSLQGNTEAFF.

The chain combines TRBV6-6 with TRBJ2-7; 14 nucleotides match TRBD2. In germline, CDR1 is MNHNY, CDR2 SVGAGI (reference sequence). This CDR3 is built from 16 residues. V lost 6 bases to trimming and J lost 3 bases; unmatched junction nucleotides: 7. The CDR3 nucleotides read TGTGCCAGCAGCGGACTAGCGGGGGGCTATAACTACGAGCAGTACTTC. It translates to CASSGLAGGYNYEQYF.

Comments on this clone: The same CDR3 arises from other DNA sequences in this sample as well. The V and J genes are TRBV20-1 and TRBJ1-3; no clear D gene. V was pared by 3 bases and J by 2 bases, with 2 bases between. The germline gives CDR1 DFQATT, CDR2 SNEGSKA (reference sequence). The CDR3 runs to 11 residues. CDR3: CSASAGNTIYF. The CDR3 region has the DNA TGCAGTGCTAGCGCTGGAAACACCATATATTTT.

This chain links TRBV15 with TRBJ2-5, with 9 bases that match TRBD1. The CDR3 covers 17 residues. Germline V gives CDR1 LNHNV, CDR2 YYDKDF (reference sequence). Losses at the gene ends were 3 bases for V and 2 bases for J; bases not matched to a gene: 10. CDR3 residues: CATSRAPAGTGQETQYF. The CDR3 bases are TGTGCCACCAGCAGGGCTCCGGCCGGGACAGGGCAAGAGACCCAGTACTTC.

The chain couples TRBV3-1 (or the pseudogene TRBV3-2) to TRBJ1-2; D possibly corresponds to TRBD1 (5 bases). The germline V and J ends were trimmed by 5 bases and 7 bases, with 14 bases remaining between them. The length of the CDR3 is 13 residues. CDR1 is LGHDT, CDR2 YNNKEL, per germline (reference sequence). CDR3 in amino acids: CASSSQGLGGYTF. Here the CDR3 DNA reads TGTGCCAGCAGCTCGCAGGGCTTAGGTGGCTACACCTTC.

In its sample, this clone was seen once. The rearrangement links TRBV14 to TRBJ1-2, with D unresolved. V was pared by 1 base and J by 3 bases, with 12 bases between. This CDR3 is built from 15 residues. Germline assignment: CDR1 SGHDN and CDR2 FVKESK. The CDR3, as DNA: TGTGCCAGCAGCCAAGGGTCGGCAGCCTACTATGGCTACACCTTC. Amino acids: CASSQGSAAYYGYTF.

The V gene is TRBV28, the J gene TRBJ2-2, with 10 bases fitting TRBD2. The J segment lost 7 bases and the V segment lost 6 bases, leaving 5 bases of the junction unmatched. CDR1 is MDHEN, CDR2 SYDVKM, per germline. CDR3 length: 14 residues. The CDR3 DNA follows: TGTGCCAGCAGGTTAGCGGGAGGATACGGGGAGCTGTTTTTT. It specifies CASRLAGGYGELFF.

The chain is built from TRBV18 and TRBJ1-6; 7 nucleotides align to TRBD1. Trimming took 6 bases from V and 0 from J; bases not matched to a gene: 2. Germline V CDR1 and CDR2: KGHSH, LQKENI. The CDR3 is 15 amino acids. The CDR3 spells CASSGQVSYNSPLHF. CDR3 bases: TGTGCCAGCTCTGGACAGGTCTCCTATAATTCACCCCTCCACTTT.

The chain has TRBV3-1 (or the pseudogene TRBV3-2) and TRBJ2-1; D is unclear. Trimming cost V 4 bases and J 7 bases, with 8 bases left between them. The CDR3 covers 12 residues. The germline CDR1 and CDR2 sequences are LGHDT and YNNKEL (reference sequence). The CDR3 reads CASSPEWNEQFF. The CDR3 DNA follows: TGTGCCAGCAGCCCCGAGTGGAATGAGCAGTTCTTC.

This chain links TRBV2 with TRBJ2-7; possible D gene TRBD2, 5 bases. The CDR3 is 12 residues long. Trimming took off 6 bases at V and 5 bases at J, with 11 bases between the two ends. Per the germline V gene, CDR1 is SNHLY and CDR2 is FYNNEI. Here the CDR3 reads CASREGPNEQYF. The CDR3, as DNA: TGTGCCAGCAGAGAGGGTCCAAACGAGCAGTACTTC.

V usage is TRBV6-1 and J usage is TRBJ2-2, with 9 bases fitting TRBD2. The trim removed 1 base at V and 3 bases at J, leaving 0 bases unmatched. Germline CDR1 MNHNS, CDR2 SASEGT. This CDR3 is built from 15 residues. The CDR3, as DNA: TGTGCCAGCAGTGAAGGGACTAGCGACACCGGGGAGCTGTTTTTT. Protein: CASSEGTSDTGELFF.

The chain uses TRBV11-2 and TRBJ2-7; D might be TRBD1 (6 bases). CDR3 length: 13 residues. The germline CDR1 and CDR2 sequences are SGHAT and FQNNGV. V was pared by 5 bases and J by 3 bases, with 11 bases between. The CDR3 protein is CASSPGHIYEQYF. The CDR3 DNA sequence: TGTGCCAGCAGCCCGGGACACATCTACGAGCAGTACTTC.

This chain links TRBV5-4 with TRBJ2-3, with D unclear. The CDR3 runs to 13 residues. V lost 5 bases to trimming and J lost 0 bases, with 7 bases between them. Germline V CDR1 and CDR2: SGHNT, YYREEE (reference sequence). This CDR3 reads CASSPPSTDTQYF. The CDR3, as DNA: TGTGCCAGCAGTCCACCGAGCACAGATACGCAGTATTTT.

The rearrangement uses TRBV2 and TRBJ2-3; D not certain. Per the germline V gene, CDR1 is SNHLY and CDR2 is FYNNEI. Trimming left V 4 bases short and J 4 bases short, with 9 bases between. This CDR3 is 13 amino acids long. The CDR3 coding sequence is TGTGCCAGCAGTGGGTCAGTCCCAGATACGCAGTATTTT. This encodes CASSGSVPDTQYF.

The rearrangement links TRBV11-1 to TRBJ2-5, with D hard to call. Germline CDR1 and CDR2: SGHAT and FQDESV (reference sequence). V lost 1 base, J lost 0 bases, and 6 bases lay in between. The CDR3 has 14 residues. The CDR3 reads CASSLDTDQETQYF. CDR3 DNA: TGTGCCAGCAGCTTAGATACGGACCAAGAGACCCAGTACTTC.

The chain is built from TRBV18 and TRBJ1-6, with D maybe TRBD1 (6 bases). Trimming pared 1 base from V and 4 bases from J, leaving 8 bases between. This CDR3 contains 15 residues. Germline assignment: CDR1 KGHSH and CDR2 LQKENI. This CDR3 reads CASSPQGGYNSPLHF. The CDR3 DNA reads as TGTGCCAGCTCACCACAGGGGGGATATAATTCACCCCTCCACTTT.

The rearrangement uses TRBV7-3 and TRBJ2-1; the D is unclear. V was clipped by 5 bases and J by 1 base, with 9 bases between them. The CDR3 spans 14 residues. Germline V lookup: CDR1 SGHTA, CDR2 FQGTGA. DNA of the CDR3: TGTGCCAGCAGCCCACAGTCGTCCTACAATGAGCAGTTCTTC. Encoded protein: CASSPQSSYNEQFF.

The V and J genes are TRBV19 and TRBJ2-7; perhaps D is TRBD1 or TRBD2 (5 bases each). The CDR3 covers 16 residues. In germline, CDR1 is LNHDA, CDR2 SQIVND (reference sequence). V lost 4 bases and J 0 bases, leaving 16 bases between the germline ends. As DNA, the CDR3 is TGTGCCAGTAGTACCTCCGGGACGCGTCTCTCCTACGAGCAGTACTTC. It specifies CASSTSGTRLSYEQYF.

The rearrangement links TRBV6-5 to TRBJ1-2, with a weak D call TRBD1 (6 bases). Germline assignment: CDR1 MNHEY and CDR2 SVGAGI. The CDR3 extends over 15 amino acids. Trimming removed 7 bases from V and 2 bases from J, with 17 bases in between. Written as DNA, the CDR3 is TGTGCCAGCACCCCCGAAGGGGGGGGCAACTATGGCTACACCTTC. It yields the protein CASTPEGGGNYGYTF.

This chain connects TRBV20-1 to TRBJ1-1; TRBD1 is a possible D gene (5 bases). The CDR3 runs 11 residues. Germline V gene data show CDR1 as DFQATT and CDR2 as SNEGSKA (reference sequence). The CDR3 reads CTCRGDTEAFF. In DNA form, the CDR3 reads TGCACTTGCCGGGGGGACACTGAAGCTTTCTTT.

The CDR3 loop reads CASSTGPPETQYF. The CDR3 region has the DNA TGTGCCAGCAGCACGGGCCCGCCGGAGACCCAGTACTTC. This chain links TRBV3-1 (or the pseudogene TRBV3-2) with TRBJ2-5; no reliable D call. V was clipped by 5 bases and J by 5 bases, with 12 bases between them. Germline V lookup: CDR1 LGHDT, CDR2 YNNKEL (reference sequence). There are 13 residues in the CDR3.

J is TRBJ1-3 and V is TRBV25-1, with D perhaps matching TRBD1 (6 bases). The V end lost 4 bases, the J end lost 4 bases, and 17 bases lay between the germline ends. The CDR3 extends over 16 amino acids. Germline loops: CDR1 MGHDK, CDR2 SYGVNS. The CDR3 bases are TGTGCCAGCAGTGCCACGACAGGACCGTTCGGAAACACCATATATTTT. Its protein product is CASSATTGPFGNTIYF.